The text below deals with one TCR beta chain. What this receptor recognizes is not known. No quality values exist for individual bases; no much larger clone is one base distant. This specimen comes from a study of blood T cell repertoires in COVID-19 (dated by TCRdb to about 2020). The study in broad terms: Samples from collaborators originated in the United States, Italy and Spain and spanned both the acute and convalescent phases of COVID-19. The material from the prospective study consisted of cDNA or gDNA derived from T cells, B-cell-depleted T cells, or PBMCs. Deeply sampled blood TCRbeta repertoires from subjects exposed to, actively infected with, or recovered from COVID-19 were included in the dataset. The repertoires were released in a freely available public database meant as a resource for research on the immune response to SARS-CoV-2. Samples were obtained from the ongoing ImmuneRACE study (first 160 participants) and from 1,200 or so subjects provided by 6 global collaborators. The sample metadata nearly always contained a de-identified subject ID, COVID-19 status, age in years and sex. Where available, HLA class I and class II types were taken from metadata supplied by the sample provider and were not determined by assay-based typing. What the research found in general, with its limitations: How much clinical and demographic metadata was included differed by source and by participant, and the metadata was provided uncurated.

TCRbeta CDR3 regions were amplified from genomic DNA by means of the immunoSEQ Assay, a bias-controlled multiplex PCR. The study's processing was this. The number of nucleated cells in each sample was estimated by amplification of reference gene primers within the assay. To quantify the absolute abundance of each unique TCRbeta CDR3 rearrangement, sequence reads were collapsed and filtered. Productive Simpson clonality was computed per sample as the square root of Simpson's diversity index over productive rearrangements. What TCRdb holds here is the immuneACCESS table cut down to in-frame rearrangements. Part of the clones is not present; checked against another copy, under half of the missing clones reflect an unresolved V gene, and the others are unexplained. V, J and clone size were drawn from that table, and D and trimming were deduced from the DNA. For this sample the table gives approximately 100,000 clones, of which more than 65% were detected only once. Around 6.9% of the sample goes to the ten largest clones.

Whole blood was collected in K2EDTA tubes by collaborating institutions according to the institutions' own protocols. For TCRbeta analysis, collaborators shipped samples as frozen whole blood, isolated PBMCs, or DNA extracted from either of those sample types. V and J lose 0 bases and 5 bases, and a span of 8 bases separates them. CDR1 and CDR2, per the germline V gene, are LGHNA and YSLEER. The CDR3 has 13 amino acids, counting the end cysteine and phenylalanine. Only the CDR3 part of the read is kept: 39 bases, read in frame from the first base. The receptor chain draws on TRBV4-3 and TRBJ2-7, with TRBD1 as a weak D call on 6 bases. Sequencing was done on a sample of peripheral blood. This sequence originates from a man between 60 and 75 years old with acute or convalescent COVID-19. CDR3 reads: CASSQDTGNEQYF. The nucleotide sequence reads as follows: TGCGCCAGCAGCCAAGACACAGGGAACGAGCAGTACTTC.